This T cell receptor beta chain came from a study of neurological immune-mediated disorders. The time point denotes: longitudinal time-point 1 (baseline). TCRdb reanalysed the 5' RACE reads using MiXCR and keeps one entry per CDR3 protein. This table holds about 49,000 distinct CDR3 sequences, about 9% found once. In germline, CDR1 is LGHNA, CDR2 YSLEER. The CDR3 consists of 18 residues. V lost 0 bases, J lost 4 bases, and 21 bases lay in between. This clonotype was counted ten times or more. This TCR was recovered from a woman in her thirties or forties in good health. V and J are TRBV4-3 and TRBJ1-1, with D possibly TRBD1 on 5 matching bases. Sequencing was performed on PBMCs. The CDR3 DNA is TGCGCCAGCAGCCAAGACCCGGGGGACTCTCTAAAGACCACTGAAGCTTTCTTT. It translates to CASSQDPGDSLKTTEAFF.